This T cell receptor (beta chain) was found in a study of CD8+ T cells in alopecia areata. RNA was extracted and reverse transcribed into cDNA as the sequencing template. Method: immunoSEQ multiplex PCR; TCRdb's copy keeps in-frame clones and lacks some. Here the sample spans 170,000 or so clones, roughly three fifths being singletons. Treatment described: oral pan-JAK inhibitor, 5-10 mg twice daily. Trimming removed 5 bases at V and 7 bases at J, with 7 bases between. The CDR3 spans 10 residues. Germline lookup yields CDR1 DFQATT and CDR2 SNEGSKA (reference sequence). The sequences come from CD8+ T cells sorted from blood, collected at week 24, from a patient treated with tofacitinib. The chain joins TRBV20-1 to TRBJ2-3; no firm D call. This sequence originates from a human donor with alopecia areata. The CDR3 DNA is TGCAGTGCTTTTTCGAATACGCAGTATTTT. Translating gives CSAFSNTQYF.